The 30 T cell receptor beta chains below were found in one sample sequenced in a study of siplizumab effects on memory and regulatory T cells. The data were produced by immunoSEQ multiplex PCR, yet TCRdb's version contains in-frame clones alone and is incomplete. The data contain 94,000 or so clones, 93% of them singletons. Sequencing input: CD8+ T cells sorted from blood. All receptors come from a human donor in good health.

This chain joins TRBV10-2 and TRBJ1-5, with D uncertain. The V end was cut by 3 bases, the J end by 5 bases, with 5 bases between. Per the germline V gene, CDR1 is WSHSY and CDR2 is SAAADI. CDR3 length: 12 residues. CDR3 in DNA: TGCGCCAGCAGTGAATTCCATCAGCCCCAGCATTTT. Protein sequence: CASSEFHQPQHF.

This clone was counted once. The chain couples TRBV9 to TRBJ1-5; tentative D call: TRBD1 (5 bases). The CDR3 covers 15 residues. Trimming left V 4 bases short and J 2 bases short, with 13 bases between. Germline V gives CDR1 SGDLS, CDR2 YYNGEE. CDR3 in DNA: TGTGCCAGCAGCCCCGGGGGGAACCGCAATCAGCCCCAGCATTTT. This gives the protein CASSPGGNRNQPQHF.

The V and J genes are TRBV19 and TRBJ1-1; TRBD1 aligns across 8 bases. V gave up 10 bases and J gave up 4 bases; unmatched junction bases: 23. The CDR3 contains 18 residues. CDR1 and CDR2 (germline): LNHDA, SQIVND (reference sequence). The CDR3 sequence is CATRGLRDRTFWSTEAFF. The CDR3 DNA reads TGTGCCACCAGGGGACTCCGGGACAGGACTTTTTGGAGCACTGAAGCTTTCTTT.

J is TRBJ2-2 and V is TRBV4-2; 9 bases agree with TRBD2. There are 17 residues in the CDR3. Looked up from germline, CDR1 is LGHNA and CDR2 is YNFKEQ. V lost 1 base, J lost 5 bases, and 8 bases stayed unmatched. In DNA form, the CDR3 reads TGTGCCAGCAGCCAAGGACCGGGTAGCGGGAGAACCGGGGAGCTGTTTTTT. Translated, it gives CASSQGPGSGRTGELFF.

The chain recombines TRBV28 with TRBJ1-6, with 7 bases fitting TRBD1. The CDR3 loop spans 14 amino acids. The V and J ends lost 5 bases and 7 bases, in that order; junction bases with no gene match: 5. The germline gives CDR1 MDHEN, CDR2 SYDVKM. The CDR3 nucleotides read TGTGCCAGCAGTCCGGGACAGCAAAATTCACCCCTCCACTTT. Translation: CASSPGQQNSPLHF.

J is TRBJ2-7 and V is TRBV5-5; D is unresolved. The CDR3 spans 11 residues. Trimming left V 0 bases short and J 4 bases short, with 2 bases between. Germline values: CDR1 SGHKS, CDR2 YYEKEE (reference sequence). CDR3 sequence (DNA): TGTGCCAGCAGCTTGGAGTACGAGCAGTACTTC. Translation: CASSLEYEQYF.

V usage is TRBV12-5 and J usage is TRBJ1-2; D may be TRBD1 (5 bases). CDR1 is LGHNT, CDR2 FRNRAP, per germline. The CDR3 runs 16 residues. Between the trimmed V and J ends, which lost 5 bases and 6 bases, there was a span of 22 bases. CDR3 region: CASGPAFPGDPNGYTF. CDR3 bases: TGTGCTAGTGGTCCCGCGTTTCCCGGGGACCCTAATGGCTACACCTTC.

The chain has TRBV5-6 and TRBJ2-3; 7 bases map to TRBD2. The V and J ends lost 2 bases and 2 bases, in that order; junction bases with no gene match: 5. The CDR3 contains 15 residues. Per the germline V gene, CDR1 is SGHDT and CDR2 is YYEEEE. In nucleotides, the CDR3 is TGTGCCAGCAGCTTCAAGCGGGAAAACACAGATACGCAGTATTTT. As protein: CASSFKRENTDTQYF.

The gene calls are TRBV4-3 and TRBJ2-7; 9 positions match TRBD2. CDR3 length: 16 residues. Germline assignment: CDR1 LGHNA and CDR2 YSLEER. Trimming removed 0 bases from V and 4 bases from J; junction bases left unmatched: 7. The CDR3 nucleotides are TGCGCCAGCAGCCAAGATCCAGCGGGGGGTGTTTACGAGCAGTACTTC. As protein: CASSQDPAGGVYEQYF.

The V call is TRBV7-9, the J call TRBJ2-7; the D gene is possibly TRBD1 (6 bases). V lost 9 bases and J 6 bases, leaving 18 bases between the germline ends. Germline V lookup: CDR1 SEHNR, CDR2 FQNEAQ (reference sequence). The CDR3 consists of 13 residues. The CDR3 sequence is CARGDQIGGEQYF. CDR3 coding DNA: TGTGCCAGAGGGGACCAGATAGGGGGCGAGCAGTACTTC. Supplemented by reference TRBV7-9 and TRBJ2-7, the full variable domain reads DTGVSQNPRHKITKRGQNVTFRCDPISEHNRLYWYRQTLGQGPEFLTYFQNEAQLEKSRLLSDRFSAERPKGSFSTLEIQRTEQGDSAMYLCARGDQIGGEQYFGPGTRLTVT.

V gene TRBV10-3 combines with J gene TRBJ2-7; the D gene is possibly TRBD1 (6 bases). The CDR3 loop spans 14 amino acids. Trimming removed 1 base at V and 4 bases at J, with 11 bases between. Germline CDR1 and CDR2: ENHRY and SYGVKD. CDR3 protein: CAISEWDTQYEQYF. CDR3 sequence (DNA): TGTGCCATCAGTGAGTGGGACACCCAATACGAGCAGTACTTC.

The rearrangement links TRBV7-9 to TRBJ2-5; 9 nucleotides align to TRBD1. Germline V CDR1 and CDR2: SEHNR, FQNEAQ (reference sequence). The CDR3 totals 14 residues. V shed 3 bases, J shed 5 bases, and the junction held 4 bases outside the gene matches. CDR3 region: CASSLGQGHETQYF. For the CDR3, the DNA is TGTGCCAGCAGCTTGGGACAGGGTCACGAGACCCAGTACTTC.

The V gene is TRBV14, the J gene TRBJ1-6; TRBD1 is a possible D gene (6 bases). CDR3 length: 16 amino acids. V gave up 2 bases and J gave up 9 bases, with 17 bases separating them. Germline-derived CDR1 and CDR2 are SGHDN and FVKESK. Written as DNA, the CDR3 is TGTGCCAGCAGCCAACCCCCCTGGGGACAATTTTCACCCCTCCACTTT. Its protein product is CASSQPPWGQFSPLHF. The full variable domain, in which reference TRBV14 and TRBJ1-6 provide the parts outside the CDR3, is EAGVTQFPSHSVIEKGQTVTLRCDPISGHDNLYWYRRVMGKEIKFLLHFVKESKQDESGMPNNRFLAERTGGTYSTLKVQPAELEDSGVYFCASSQPPWGQFSPLHFGNGTRLTVT.

Here the CDR3 reads CASSATATNEKLFF. The CDR3 DNA reads TGTGCCAGCAGTGCGACAGCTACCAATGAAAAACTGTTTTTT. This chain joins TRBV25-1 and TRBJ1-4, with TRBD1 as a possible D gene (5 bases). The CDR3 consists of 14 residues. Germline values: CDR1 MGHDK, CDR2 SYGVNS. V was cut by 4 bases and J by 5 bases, with 11 bases left in between.

The V call is TRBV7-2, the J call TRBJ1-2, with unresolved D. Deletions cut 5 bases from V and 0 bases from J, with 16 bases between. The CDR3 is 16 amino acids. Germline V gene sequence: CDR1 SGHTA, CDR2 FQGNSA. Written as DNA, the CDR3 is TGTGCCAGCAGCCCCGCCGCCGAGTTCGCTAACTATGGCTACACCTTC. This gives the protein CASSPAAEFANYGYTF.

The genes are TRBV4-2 and TRBJ2-3, with 9 bases fitting TRBD2. The CDR3 length is 16 residues. Per germline, CDR1 LGHNA and CDR2 YNFKEQ. V was pared by 0 bases and J by 4 bases, with 5 bases of the junction left unmatched. DNA of the CDR3: TGTGCCAGCAGCCAAGACCAGCGGGAGGCCGCAGATACGCAGTATTTT. This gives the protein CASSQDQREAADTQYF.

J is TRBJ2-1 and V is TRBV5-5; no clear D gene. The length of the CDR3 is 16 residues. The V and J ends lost 0 bases and 4 bases respectively, with 14 bases between them. Germline V gene lookup returns CDR1 SGHKS and CDR2 YYEKEE (reference sequence). CDR3 DNA sequence: TGTGCCAGCAGCTTGGAAGCGCTAGACGTATACAATGAGCAGTTCTTC. Translation gives CASSLEALDVYNEQFF.

The gene calls are TRBV7-3 and TRBJ2-1; TRBD2 matches 9 bases. Germline V gene lookup returns CDR1 SGHTA and CDR2 FQGTGA. CDR3 length equals 16 residues. With V trimmed by 4 bases and J by 3 bases, 7 bases remained unmatched. The CDR3, as DNA: TGTGCCAGCAGCTCACATAGCGGGGGCCGCTACAATGAGCAGTTCTTC. It is translated as CASSSHSGGRYNEQFF.

V gene TRBV4-2 combines with J gene TRBJ2-6, with D tentatively TRBD1 or TRBD2 (5 bases each). Trimming cost V 2 bases and J 14 bases, with 22 bases left between them. Germline CDR1 is LGHNA and CDR2 is YNFKEQ. CDR3 length equals 16 residues. The CDR3 DNA is TGTGCCAGCAGCCAACCTGACCGGGGCTCCGTCAATCTCCTGACTTTC. This encodes CASSQPDRGSVNLLTF.

In its sample, this clone was seen once. The chain combines TRBV27 with TRBJ2-2; D is undetermined. Germline CDR1 and CDR2: MNHEY and SMNVEV (reference sequence). The length of the CDR3 is 14 residues. Between the trimmed V and J ends, which lost 4 bases and 1 base, there was a span of 7 bases. The CDR3 loop reads CASSWQENTGELFF. The CDR3 coding sequence is TGTGCCAGCAGTTGGCAGGAGAACACCGGGGAGCTGTTTTTT.

The gene calls are TRBV18 and TRBJ1-1; TRBD1 matches 7 bases. With V trimmed by 2 bases and J by 1 base, 4 bases remained unmatched. The CDR3 is made up of 15 amino acids. From germline, CDR1 is KGHSH and CDR2 LQKENI. DNA for the CDR3: TGTGCCAGCTCACCATTCGGGACAGAGAACACTGAAGCTTTCTTT. Translating gives CASSPFGTENTEAFF. Combining the CDR3 with reference TRBV18 and TRBJ1-1 gives the whole variable domain NAGVMQNPRHLVRRRGQEARLRCSPMKGHSHVYWYRQLPEEGLKFMVYLQKENIIDESGMPKERFSAEFPKEGPSILRIQQVVRGDSAAYFCASSPFGTENTEAFFGQGTRLTVV.

This sequence joins TRBV6-5 and TRBJ2-1; no definite D call. CDR1 and CDR2 (germline): MNHEY, SVGAGI. The CDR3 loop spans 13 amino acids. Trimming removed 6 bases from V and 2 bases from J, with 8 bases in between. The CDR3 nucleotides read TGTGCCAGCAGGACTTCGACCTACAATGAGCAGTTCTTC. Amino acid sequence: CASRTSTYNEQFF.

V and J are TRBV4-1 and TRBJ2-5; 12 bases are a match to TRBD2. TRBJ2-7 explains the end of the DNA better; the J call may be wrong. Germline V CDR1 and CDR2: MGHRA, YSYEKL. The CDR3 is made up of 15 amino acids. The CDR3: CASSQGTSGAYEQYF. In nucleotides, the CDR3 is TGCGCCAGCAGCCAAGGGACTAGCGGGGCCTACGAGCAGTACTTC.

This rearrangement joins TRBV7-8 to TRBJ2-5; the D gene is possibly TRBD1 (8 bases). With 5 bases removed from V and 0 bases from J, the gap between germline ends came to 19 bases. CDR1 is SGHVS, CDR2 FQNEAQ, per germline. The length of the CDR3 is 17 residues. CDR3 sequence: CASSRGDRGGYQETQYF. As DNA, the CDR3 is TGTGCCAGCAGCCGGGGAGACAGGGGAGGGTACCAAGAGACCCAGTACTTC.

This CDR3 reads CASSPRDRGDYGYTF. CDR3 DNA sequence: TGTGCCAGCAGCCCGAGAGACAGGGGGGACTATGGCTACACCTTC. This chain links TRBV7-6 with TRBJ1-2, with TRBD1 matching 9 bases. After removal of 5 bases from V and 3 bases from J, the junction contained 7 bases not matched to a gene. Germline CDR1 SGHVS, CDR2 FNYEAQ. The CDR3 spans 15 residues.

This chain links TRBV28 with TRBJ1-5; D possibly corresponds to TRBD1 (6 bases). Germline lookup yields CDR1 MDHEN and CDR2 SYDVKM. The CDR3 has 15 amino acids. V was shortened by 5 bases and J by 6 bases, with 17 bases between the two germline ends. The CDR3 DNA is TGTGCCAGCAGTCCCAGGGATTCAGGGGTTCAGCCCCAGCATTTT. The encoded protein is CASSPRDSGVQPQHF.

DNA of the CDR3: TGTGCTAGTGGTTTGGTGCAGGGGACGTACACTGAAGCTTTCTTT. The encoded protein is CASGLVQGTYTEAFF. The chain is built from TRBV12-5 and TRBJ1-1, with D perhaps TRBD1 (6 bases). Germline V gene lookup returns CDR1 LGHNT and CDR2 FRNRAP. This CDR3 spans 15 amino acids. V lost 0 bases and J 3 bases, leaving 11 bases between the germline ends.

J is TRBJ2-5 and V is TRBV7-9; TRBD2 matches at 12 bases. The length of the CDR3 is 17 residues. The germline V gene encodes CDR1 SEHNR and CDR2 FQNEAQ (reference sequence). V trimming: 7 bases; J trimming: 1 base; junction bases outside the gene matches: 10. The CDR3 loop is CASNPSPSGGAQETQYF. The CDR3 nucleotides are TGTGCCAGCAATCCTTCACCTAGCGGGGGGGCCCAAGAGACCCAGTACTTC.

This clone was picked up one time. This rearrangement joins TRBV10-2 to TRBJ2-1; D uncertain. Trimming took 5 bases from V and 8 from J, leaving 13 bases between them. The CDR3 is made up of 13 amino acids. Germline V lookup: CDR1 WSHSY, CDR2 SAAADI. CDR3 residues: CASSHEAHDEQFF. CDR3 coding DNA: TGCGCCAGCAGTCACGAGGCCCACGATGAGCAGTTCTTC.

J is TRBJ2-7 and V is TRBV7-9, with 7 bases identical to TRBD2. The CDR3 contains 17 residues. CDR1 is SEHNR, CDR2 FQNEAQ, per germline (reference sequence). Trimming took 5 bases from V and 2 from J; bases not matched to a gene: 15. The CDR3 loop is CASSPGGEAFTTYEQYF. CDR3 bases: TGTGCCAGCAGCCCGGGGGGAGAGGCCTTTACGACCTACGAGCAGTACTTC.